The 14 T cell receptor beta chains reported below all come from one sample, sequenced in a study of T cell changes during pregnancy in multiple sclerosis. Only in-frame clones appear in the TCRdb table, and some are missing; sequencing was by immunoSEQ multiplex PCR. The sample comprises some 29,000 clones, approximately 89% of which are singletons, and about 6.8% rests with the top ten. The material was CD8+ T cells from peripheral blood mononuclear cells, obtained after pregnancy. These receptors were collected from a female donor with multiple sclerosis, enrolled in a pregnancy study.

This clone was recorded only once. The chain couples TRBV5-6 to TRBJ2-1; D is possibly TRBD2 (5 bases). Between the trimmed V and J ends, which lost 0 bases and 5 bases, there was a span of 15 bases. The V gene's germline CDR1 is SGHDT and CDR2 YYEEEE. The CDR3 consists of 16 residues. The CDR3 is CASSLAGVVVNNEQFF. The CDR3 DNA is TGTGCCAGCAGCTTGGCCGGGGTGGTAGTGAACAATGAGCAGTTCTTC.

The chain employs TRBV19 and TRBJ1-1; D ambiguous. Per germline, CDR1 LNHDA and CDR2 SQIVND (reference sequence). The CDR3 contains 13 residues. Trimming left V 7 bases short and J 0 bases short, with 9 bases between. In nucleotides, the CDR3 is TGTGCCAGTACCACACGATTGAACACTGAAGCTTTCTTT. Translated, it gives CASTTRLNTEAFF.

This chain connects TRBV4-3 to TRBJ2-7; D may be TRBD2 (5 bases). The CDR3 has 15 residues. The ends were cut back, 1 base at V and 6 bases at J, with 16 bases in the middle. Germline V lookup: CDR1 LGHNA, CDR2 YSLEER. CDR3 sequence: CASSQVLGARSEQYF. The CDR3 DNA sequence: TGCGCCAGCAGCCAAGTTCTGGGAGCCCGGAGCGAGCAGTACTTC.

CDR3 residues: CASSPKTSGTGELFF. The DNA for the CDR3 is TGTGCCAGCAGCCCAAAAACTAGCGGGACAGGGGAGCTGTTTTTT. V is TRBV7-9 and J is TRBJ2-2, with 10 nucleotides matching TRBD2. The V segment lost 5 bases and the J segment 8 bases; nucleotides outside the gene matches: 8. The CDR3 is 15 amino acids. The germline V gene encodes CDR1 SEHNR and CDR2 FQNEAQ (reference sequence).

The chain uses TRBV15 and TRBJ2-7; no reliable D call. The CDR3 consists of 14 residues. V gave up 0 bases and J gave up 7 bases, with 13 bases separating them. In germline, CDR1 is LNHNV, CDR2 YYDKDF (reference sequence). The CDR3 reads CATSREVAEREQYF. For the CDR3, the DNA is TGTGCCACCAGCAGAGAGGTGGCGGAGAGGGAGCAGTACTTC. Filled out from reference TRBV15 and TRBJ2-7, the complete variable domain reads DAMVIQNPRYQVTQFGKPVTLSCSQTLNHNVMYWYQQKSSQAPKLLFHYYDKDFNNEADTPDNFQSRRPNTSFCFLDIRSPGLGDTAMYLCATSREVAEREQYFGPGTRLTVT.

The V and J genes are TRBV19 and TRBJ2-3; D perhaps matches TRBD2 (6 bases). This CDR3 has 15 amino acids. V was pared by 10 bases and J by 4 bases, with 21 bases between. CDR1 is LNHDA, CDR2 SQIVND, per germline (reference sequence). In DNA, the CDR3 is TGTGCCACCCGGCGGGGCTATCAGGTCGCAGATACGCAGTATTTT. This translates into CATRRGYQVADTQYF.

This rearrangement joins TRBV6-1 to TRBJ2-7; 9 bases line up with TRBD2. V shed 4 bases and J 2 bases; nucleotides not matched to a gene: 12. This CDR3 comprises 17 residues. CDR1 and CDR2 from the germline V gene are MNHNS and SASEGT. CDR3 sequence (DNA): TGTGCCAGCAGTGGACTAGCGGTCCTGGGATCCCCCTACGAGCAGTACTTC. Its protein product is CASSGLAVLGSPYEQYF.

The CDR3 loop is CASSEQPGQGLYEQYF. DNA of the CDR3: TGTGCCAGCAGTGAGCAACCGGGACAGGGTCTCTACGAGCAGTACTTC. The gene calls are TRBV6-1 and TRBJ2-7, with 9 bases fitting TRBD1. The CDR3 is 16 amino acids. The V gene end was trimmed by 3 bases and the J gene end by 3 bases; junction bases not matched to a gene: 9. CDR1 and CDR2 from the germline V gene are MNHNS and SASEGT.

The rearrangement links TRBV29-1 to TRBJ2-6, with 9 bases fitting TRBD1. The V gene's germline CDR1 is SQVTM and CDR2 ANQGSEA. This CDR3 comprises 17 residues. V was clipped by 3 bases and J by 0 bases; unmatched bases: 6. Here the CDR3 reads CSVDPGQGYSGANVLTF. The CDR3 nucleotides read TGCAGCGTTGATCCGGGACAGGGCTACTCTGGGGCCAACGTCCTGACTTTC.

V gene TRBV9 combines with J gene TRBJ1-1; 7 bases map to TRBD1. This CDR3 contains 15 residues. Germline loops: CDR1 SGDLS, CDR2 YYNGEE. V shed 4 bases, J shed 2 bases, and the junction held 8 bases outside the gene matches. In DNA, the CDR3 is TGTGCCAGCAGCCCGACAGGGACAATCAACACTGAAGCTTTCTTT. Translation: CASSPTGTINTEAFF.

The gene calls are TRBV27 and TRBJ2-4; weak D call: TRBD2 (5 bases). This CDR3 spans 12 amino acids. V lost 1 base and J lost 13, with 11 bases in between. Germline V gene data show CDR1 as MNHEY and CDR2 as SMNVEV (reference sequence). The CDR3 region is CASSLLTGWQYF. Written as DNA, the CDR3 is TGTGCCAGCAGTTTATTAACGGGGTGGCAGTACTTC.

CDR3 sequence reads: CAWSEGNNQPQHF. The CDR3 nucleotides read TGTGCCTGGAGTGAGGGGAACAATCAGCCCCAGCATTTT. The gene calls are TRBV30 and TRBJ1-5; possibly TRBD1 for D (5 bases). Trimming removed 1 base from V and 3 bases from J, with 7 bases in between. The CDR3 has 13 amino acids. From germline, CDR1 is GTSNPN and CDR2 SVGIG (reference sequence).

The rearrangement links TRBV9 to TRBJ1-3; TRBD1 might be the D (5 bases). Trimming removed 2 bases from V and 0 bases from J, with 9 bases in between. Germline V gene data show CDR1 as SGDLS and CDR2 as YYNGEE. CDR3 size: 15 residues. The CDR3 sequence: CASSVGGASGNTIYF. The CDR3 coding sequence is TGTGCCAGCAGCGTGGGGGGTGCCTCTGGAAACACCATATATTTT.

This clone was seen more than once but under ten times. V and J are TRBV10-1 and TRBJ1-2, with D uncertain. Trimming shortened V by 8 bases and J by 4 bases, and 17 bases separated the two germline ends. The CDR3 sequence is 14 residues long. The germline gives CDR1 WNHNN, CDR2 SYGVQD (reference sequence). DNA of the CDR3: TGCGCCAGCTTTACGTTGAGAGATGGCTATGGCTACACCTTC. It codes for CASFTLRDGYGYTF.